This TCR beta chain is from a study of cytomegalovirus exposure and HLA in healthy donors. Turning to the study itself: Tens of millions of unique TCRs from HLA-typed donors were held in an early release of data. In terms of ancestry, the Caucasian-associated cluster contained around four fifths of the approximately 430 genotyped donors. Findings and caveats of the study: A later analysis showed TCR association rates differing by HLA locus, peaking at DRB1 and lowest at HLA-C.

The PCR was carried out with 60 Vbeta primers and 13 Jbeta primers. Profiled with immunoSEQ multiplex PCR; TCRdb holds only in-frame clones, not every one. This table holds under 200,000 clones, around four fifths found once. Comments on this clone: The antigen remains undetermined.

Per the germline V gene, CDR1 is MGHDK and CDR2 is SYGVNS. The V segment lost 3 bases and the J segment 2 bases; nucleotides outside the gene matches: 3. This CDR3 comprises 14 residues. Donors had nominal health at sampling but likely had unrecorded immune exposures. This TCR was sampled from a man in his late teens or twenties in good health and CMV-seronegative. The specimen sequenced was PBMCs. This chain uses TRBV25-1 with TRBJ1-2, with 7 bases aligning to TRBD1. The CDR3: CASSDRGQNYGYTF. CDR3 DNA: TGTGCCAGCAGTGACCGGGGACAGAACTATGGCTACACCTTC.